The 29 T cell receptor beta chains below were found in one sample sequenced in a study of T cells after yellow fever vaccination. MiXCR, run by TCRdb on the 5' RACE reads, gives a single entry per CDR3 protein. Of approximately 27,000 distinct CDR3 sequences in the sample, under 7% were seen once. Sequenced material: PBMCs, either bulk or a sorted T-cell subset (CD4+, CD8+, memory, or dextramer-sorted; not recorded which), taken 15 days after the yellow fever booster vaccination. The origin of the receptors is a man aged 25-45 years who received the YFV17D yellow fever vaccine.

There are many counts of this clonotype. This chain uses TRBV29-1 with TRBJ2-1; perhaps TRBD1 as D (5 bases). Trimming shortened V by 4 bases and J by 8 bases, and 12 bases separated the two germline ends. Germline values: CDR1 SQVTM, CDR2 ANQGSEA. This CDR3 contains 12 residues. CDR3 DNA: TGCAGCGTTGTTGGACAAGGGGATGAGCAGTTCTTC. Translating gives CSVVGQGDEQFF.

This clonotype was detected many times. The chain employs TRBV11-2 and TRBJ2-2; D is ambiguous. With 3 bases removed from V and 7 bases from J, the gap between germline ends came to 6 bases. The length of the CDR3 is 12 residues. CDR1 is SGHAT and CDR2 is FQNNGV in the germline V gene. The CDR3 DNA sequence: TGTGCCAGCAGCTTTGATTTCGGGGAGCTGTTTTTT. This gives the protein CASSFDFGELFF.

In this sample, this clonotype turned up many times. V usage is TRBV6-6 and J usage is TRBJ2-7, with D tentatively TRBD1 or TRBD2 (5 bases each). CDR3 length equals 12 residues. The germline CDR1 and CDR2 sequences are MNHNY and SVGAGI (reference sequence). Trimming cost V 5 bases and J 3 bases, with 8 bases left between them. CDR3 protein: CASSRDGYEQYF. The DNA for the CDR3 is TGTGCCAGCAGTAGGGACGGCTACGAGCAGTACTTC.

This clonotype ranks as medium-sized. The V gene is TRBV5-5, the J gene TRBJ1-1; D is unresolved. The CDR3 length is 11 residues. With 1 base removed from V and 7 bases from J, the gap between germline ends came to 5 bases. In germline, CDR1 is SGHKS, CDR2 YYEKEE (reference sequence). The CDR3 coding sequence is TGTGCCAGCAGCTTGCCGGGTGAAGCTTTCTTT. This encodes CASSLPGEAFF.

This clonotype was seen ten or more times. The rearrangement uses TRBV5-1 and TRBJ2-1; 7 bases agree with TRBD1. Looked up from germline, CDR1 is SGHRS and CDR2 is YFSETQ. J lost 3 bases, V lost 4 bases, and 7 bases had no gene match. The CDR3 runs 15 residues. CDR3 amino acids: CASSLRTGLYNEQFF. In nucleotides, the CDR3 is TGCGCCAGCAGCCTCCGGACAGGACTCTACAATGAGCAGTTCTTC.

This clonotype came up many times. The chain uses TRBV11-2 and TRBJ2-1, with a tentative D call TRBD1 (5 bases). Deletions cut 0 bases from V and 15 bases from J, with 9 bases between. Per the germline V gene, CDR1 is SGHAT and CDR2 is FQNNGV. This CDR3 has 11 amino acids. The CDR3: CASSLDQGWFF. In nucleotides, the CDR3 is TGTGCCAGCAGCTTAGACCAGGGTTGGTTCTTC.

In its sample, this clonotype was seen many times. The genes are TRBV7-9 and TRBJ2-3; D is ambiguous. Trimming left V 1 base short and J 5 bases short, with 10 bases between. CDR1 is SEHNR and CDR2 is FQNEAQ in the germline V gene (reference sequence). The CDR3 contains 14 residues. As DNA, the CDR3 is TGTGCCAGCAGCTTAGATCTAGTCAAAGATACGCAGTATTTT. Translating it yields CASSLDLVKDTQYF.

This clonotype has a count of ten or more. The chain uses TRBV7-2 and TRBJ2-3; D unresolved. CDR1 and CDR2 from the germline V gene are SGHTA and FQGNSA. The length of the CDR3 is 15 residues. The V gene lost 0 bases and the J gene lost 2 bases, with 9 bases spanning the gap. DNA of the CDR3: TGTGCCAGCAGCTTAGCGATCGGCGCCACAGATACGCAGTATTTT. Protein: CASSLAIGATDTQYF.

This clonotype has at least ten counts. V gene TRBV5-1 combines with J gene TRBJ2-3, with D perhaps matching TRBD2 (5 bases). The V end was cut by 1 base, the J end by 1 base, with 7 bases between. This CDR3 is built from 14 residues. Germline values: CDR1 SGHRS, CDR2 YFSETQ. The CDR3 spells CASSLIGGTDTQYF. Written as DNA, the CDR3 is TGCGCCAGCAGCTTGATCGGGGGCACAGATACGCAGTATTTT.

At least ten counts were recorded for this clonotype. The V gene is TRBV12-3 or TRBV12-4, the J gene TRBJ2-6; 7 nucleotides line up with TRBD2. The CDR3 runs to 17 residues. V lost 11 bases and J lost 1; bases outside the gene matches: 14. The CDR3 nucleotides read TGTGCCGGGGGGGGTTTTGGAGGGAAATCTGGGGCCAACGTCCTGACTTTC. It is translated as CAGGGFGGKSGANVLTF.

This clonotype was detected ten times or more. The CDR3 DNA is TGCAGTGCTAGCGGCGGACCCAGGGGGTCAGATACGCAGTATTTT. Amino acid sequence: CSASGGPRGSDTQYF. The rearrangement links TRBV20-1 to TRBJ2-3; TRBD1 matches at 7 bases. The CDR3 sequence is 15 residues long. With V trimmed by 3 bases and J by 4 bases, 10 bases remained unmatched. In germline, CDR1 is DFQATT, CDR2 SNEGSKA (reference sequence).

This clonotype was picked up many times. The chain recombines TRBV20-1 with TRBJ2-2; 14 bases agree with TRBD2. Germline V CDR1 and CDR2: DFQATT, SNEGSKA (reference sequence). Trimming removed 3 bases from V and 7 bases from J; junction bases left unmatched: 4. This CDR3 spans 15 amino acids. The CDR3 DNA reads TGCAGTGCTAGGACTAGCGGGAGGGGCGGCGGGGAGCTGTTTTTT. This sequence encodes CSARTSGRGGGELFF.

This clonotype showed up many times. The V and J genes are TRBV9 and TRBJ2-3; possible D gene TRBD2, 5 bases. Deletions cut 6 bases from V and 2 bases from J, with 10 bases between. Germline V gives CDR1 SGDLS, CDR2 YYNGEE. CDR3 length equals 13 residues. Written as DNA, the CDR3 is TGTGCCAGCAACGAACTAGACACAGATACGCAGTATTTT. It specifies CASNELDTDTQYF.

This clonotype was detected ten times or more. The rearrangement links TRBV7-3 to TRBJ2-6; no clear D gene. Germline CDR1 is SGHTA and CDR2 is FQGTGA. Trimming left V 5 bases short and J 0 bases short, with 14 bases between. This CDR3 is 17 amino acids long. CDR3 region: CASSPTTSRSGANVLTF. The CDR3 DNA reads TGTGCCAGCAGCCCCACTACCTCTCGCTCTGGGGCCAACGTCCTGACTTTC.

This clonotype was observed many times. The chain combines TRBV24-1 with TRBJ2-3; the D gene could be TRBD1 or TRBD2 (5 bases each). V shed 7 bases and J shed 1 base, with 14 bases lying between them. The germline CDR1 and CDR2 sequences are KGHDR and SFDVKD. CDR3 length equals 15 residues. Here the CDR3 DNA reads TGTGCCACCAGCCGTGGGGACCTAGGCACAGATACGCAGTATTTT. Residues: CATSRGDLGTDTQYF.

This clonotype was picked up many times. The chain employs TRBV12-3 or TRBV12-4 and TRBJ1-1; 7 bases are a match to TRBD1. V lost 5 bases and J lost 0; bases outside the gene matches: 6. CDR3 length equals 15 residues. CDR3 sequence (DNA): TGTGCCAGCAGTCCCCGGGGACAGCTGAACACTGAAGCTTTCTTT. Translation: CASSPRGQLNTEAFF.

This clonotype was counted at least ten times. The chain recombines TRBV19 with TRBJ2-2; 8 positions agree with TRBD1. The CDR3 runs to 18 residues. The germline CDR1 and CDR2 sequences are LNHDA and SQIVND (reference sequence). V shed 7 bases, J shed 0 bases, and the junction held 13 bases outside the gene matches. CDR3 residues: CASTRIAGGSSNTGELFF. Written as DNA, the CDR3 is TGTGCCAGTACGAGAATTGCAGGGGGCTCTTCGAACACCGGGGAGCTGTTTTTT.

Worth noting for this clonotype: A read error may be the cause here, since a much bigger clone is one base away. The chain couples TRBV20-1 to TRBJ2-3, with TRBD2 matching 8 bases. Germline V CDR1 and CDR2: DFQATT, SNEGSKA (reference sequence). The CDR3 loop spans 14 amino acids. This chain's CDR3 is CSARPRTSTYTQYF. In DNA form, the CDR3 reads TGCAGTGCTAGGCCCCGGACTAGCACATATACGCAGTATTTT.

This clonotype has ten or more counts. V is TRBV4-3 and J is TRBJ2-3, with TRBD1 as a possible D gene (6 bases). CDR1 and CDR2 (germline): LGHNA, YSLEER. The CDR3 is 17 amino acids. Trimming shortened V by 1 base and J by 0 bases, and 14 bases separated the two germline ends. The CDR3 DNA sequence: TGCGCCAGCAGCCAAGGCACCCGAGACAGGAGCACAGATACGCAGTATTTT. Amino acid sequence: CASSQGTRDRSTDTQYF.

This clonotype was seen ten or more times. The chain carries TRBV3-1 and TRBJ2-5; possibly TRBD1 for D (5 bases). The CDR3 length is 13 residues. Trimming took off 1 base at V and 5 bases at J, with 8 bases between the two ends. Germline V gene data show CDR1 as LGHDT and CDR2 as YNNKEL (reference sequence). The CDR3 is CASSQGRAETQYF. CDR3 bases: TGTGCCAGCAGCCAAGGCAGGGCGGAGACCCAGTACTTC.

This clonotype was picked up many times. J is TRBJ1-2 and V is TRBV7-2; D perhaps matches TRBD1 (6 bases). Trimming removed 5 bases from V and 8 bases from J, with 18 bases in between. The CDR3 contains 14 residues. Per the germline V gene, CDR1 is SGHTA and CDR2 is FQGNSA. CDR3 sequence: CASSPAGGAKGYTF. The CDR3 DNA follows: TGTGCCAGCAGCCCGGCGGGGGGCGCAAAAGGCTACACCTTC.

This clonotype came up many times. The chain's CDR3 is CASSLGPSGALNEQFF. For the CDR3, the DNA is TGTGCCAGCAGCTTGGGACCTAGCGGGGCCCTCAATGAGCAGTTCTTC. The chain couples TRBV7-3 to TRBJ2-1, with 9 bases matching TRBD2. This CDR3 contains 16 residues. CDR1 is SGHTA, CDR2 FQGTGA, per germline. With 3 bases clipped from V and 6 bases from J, the junction kept 9 bases outside the gene matches. The entire variable domain, with the rest obtained from reference TRBV7-3 and TRBJ2-1, is as follows: GAGVSQTPSNKVTEKGKYVELRCDPISGHTALYWYRQSLGQGPEFLIYFQGTGAADDSGLPNDRFFAVRPEGSVSTLKIQRTERGDSAVYLCASSLGPSGALNEQFFGPGTRLTVL.

This clonotype was recorded many times. The rearrangement links TRBV7-9 to TRBJ2-2; 10 nucleotides match TRBD1. The V gene end was trimmed by 3 bases and the J gene end by 4 bases; junction bases not matched to a gene: 5. The CDR3 loop spans 16 amino acids. Germline CDR1 is SEHNR and CDR2 is FQNEAQ (reference sequence). The CDR3 here is CASSLGQGRTTGELFF. For the CDR3, the DNA is TGTGCCAGCAGCTTGGGACAGGGGAGGACCACCGGGGAGCTGTTTTTT.

This clonotype was seen at least ten times. This sequence joins TRBV10-3 and TRBJ2-7; possibly TRBD1 for D (6 bases). Germline lookup yields CDR1 ENHRY and CDR2 SYGVKD. CDR3 size: 12 residues. The ends were cut back, 6 bases at V and 6 bases at J, with 12 bases in the middle. CDR3: CAIRNRDREQYF. CDR3 bases: TGTGCCATCAGGAACAGGGATCGCGAGCAGTACTTC.

This clonotype was detected many times. The chain recombines TRBV5-5 with TRBJ2-3, with D perhaps matching TRBD2 (5 bases). The CDR3 is 14 amino acids. V was trimmed by 3 bases and J by 6 bases, leaving 14 bases between them. Per germline, CDR1 SGHKS and CDR2 YYEKEE (reference sequence). The CDR3 DNA sequence: TGTGCCAGCAGCTCGCCGGGCGGGTTGGATACGCAGTATTTT. Residues: CASSSPGGLDTQYF.

The genes are TRBV5-1 and TRBJ1-4; a possible D gene is TRBD1 (5 bases). Per germline, CDR1 SGHRS and CDR2 YFSETQ. This CDR3 has 16 amino acids. V was pared by 0 bases and J by 7 bases, with 16 bases between. CDR3 bases: TGCGCCAGCAGCTTGGGGCAGGGCCCCGACGGTGAAAAACTGTTTTTT. Protein: CASSLGQGPDGEKLFF.

This clonotype was found many times. V and J are TRBV5-4 and TRBJ2-2, with 9 bases that match TRBD2. Germline CDR1 is SGHNT and CDR2 is YYREEE (reference sequence). The CDR3 runs 15 residues. V was pared by 4 bases and J by 8 bases, with 9 bases of the junction left unmatched. As DNA, the CDR3 is TGTGCCAGCAGCGAGGGGACTAGCATTTCAGGGGAGCTGTTTTTT. This translates into CASSEGTSISGELFF.

This clonotype was observed many times. The gene calls are TRBV5-1 and TRBJ2-1; 12 bases are a match to TRBD2. The germline gives CDR1 SGHRS, CDR2 YFSETQ. After removal of 1 base from V and 12 bases from J, the junction contained 8 bases not matched to a gene. This CDR3 comprises 15 residues. CDR3 nucleotide sequence: TGCGCCAGCAGCTTGACGACTAGCGGGAGTAGTGCGCAGTTCTTC. The encoded protein is CASSLTTSGSSAQFF.

This clonotype was counted at least ten times. The rearrangement links TRBV5-6 to TRBJ2-5; D unresolved. V dropped 5 bases and J dropped 0 bases, with 17 bases sitting between them. Germline values: CDR1 SGHDT, CDR2 YYEEEE. The CDR3 has 16 amino acids. The DNA of the CDR3 is TGTGCCAGCAGACCCCAGACATGGGAAAACCAAGAGACCCAGTACTTC. This codes for CASRPQTWENQETQYF.